These 8 T cell receptor beta chains were sequenced from one sample in a study of blood T cell repertoires in COVID-19. Libraries were prepared by immunoSEQ multiplex PCR; TCRdb keeps only in-frame clonotypes and omits some of them. The sample lists 150,000 to 200,000 clones, about 90% occurring once. The sequenced sample consisted of peripheral blood. All receptors derive from a man in his thirties or forties with COVID-19, enrolled during active disease.

A word on this clone: Other DNA sequences in this sample translate to the same CDR3. The J gene is TRBJ2-1, the V gene TRBV27; the match to TRBD2 covers 8 bases. V lost 2 bases to trimming and J lost 4 bases; unmatched junction nucleotides: 1. Germline V CDR1 and CDR2: MNHEY, SMNVEV (reference sequence). The CDR3 consists of 14 residues. This CDR3 is CASSLAGGYNEQFF. In DNA form, the CDR3 reads TGTGCCAGCAGTTTAGCGGGGGGTTACAATGAGCAGTTCTTC.

This chain connects TRBV7-9 to TRBJ2-3; 11 nucleotides agree with TRBD2. There are 18 residues in the CDR3. The germline gives CDR1 SEHNR, CDR2 FQNEAQ (reference sequence). The V gene end was trimmed by 1 base and the J gene end by 1 base; junction bases not matched to a gene: 7. The CDR3 is CASSLVALAGGRTDTQYF. Here the CDR3 DNA reads TGTGCCAGCAGCTTAGTAGCGCTAGCGGGGGGACGCACAGATACGCAGTATTTT.

The chain uses TRBV6-2 or TRBV6-3 and TRBJ2-5; TRBD2 matches at 8 bases. The ends lost 2 bases at V and 4 bases at J; junction bases unmatched: 9. Germline V gene sequence: CDR1 MNHEY, CDR2 SVGEGT. This CDR3 is built from 16 residues. In nucleotides, the CDR3 is TGTGCCAGCAGTTACCCTATAGCGGGGAATGGAGAGACCCAGTACTTC. Amino acids: CASSYPIAGNGETQYF.

The chain links TRBV28 to TRBJ2-7, with 7 bases aligning to TRBD2. There are 12 residues in the CDR3. From germline, CDR1 is MDHEN and CDR2 SYDVKM. V was pared by 7 bases and J by 4 bases, with 4 bases of the junction left unmatched. The CDR3 sequence: CASNDGGYEQYF. The CDR3 region has the DNA TGTGCCAGCAATGACGGGGGGTACGAGCAGTACTTC.

V usage is TRBV7-3 and J usage is TRBJ2-7; D might be TRBD2 (6 bases). V lost 0 bases and J lost 0, with 9 bases in between. The CDR3 loop spans 15 amino acids. The germline CDR1 and CDR2 sequences are SGHTA and FQGTGA. CDR3 loop: CASSLTSGNSYEQYF. The DNA of the CDR3 is TGTGCCAGCAGCTTAACTAGCGGCAACTCCTACGAGCAGTACTTC.

This chain links TRBV19 with TRBJ1-2; 9 bases align to TRBD1. Germline values: CDR1 LNHDA, CDR2 SQIVND (reference sequence). V dropped 11 bases and J dropped 7; count of bases not matched to a gene: 14. The CDR3 is 14 amino acids. The CDR3 coding sequence is TGTGCCTCAGGGCAGGGACAGGGAAGTATTGGCTACACCTTC. Translated: CASGQGQGSIGYTF.

The chain recombines TRBV20-1 with TRBJ2-5; no definite D call. CDR1 and CDR2 from the germline V gene are DFQATT and SNEGSKA (reference sequence). Between the trimmed V and J ends, which lost 3 bases and 5 bases, there was a span of 13 bases. The CDR3 is 13 amino acids. CDR3 in amino acids: CSASTTLRETQYF. DNA for the CDR3: TGCAGTGCTAGTACTACTTTAAGGGAGACCCAGTACTTC.

The chain has TRBV29-1 and TRBJ1-5; TRBD1 matches 8 bases. Unmatched junction bases numbered 3, after V lost 3 bases and J lost 5 bases. This CDR3 has 13 amino acids. Germline CDR1 is SQVTM and CDR2 is ANQGSEA. This CDR3 reads CSVETGEDQPQHF. In DNA, the CDR3 is TGCAGCGTTGAGACAGGGGAGGATCAGCCCCAGCATTTT. The whole variable domain, remainder taken from reference TRBV29-1 and TRBJ1-5, is SAVISQKPSRDICQRGTSLTIQCQVDSQVTMMFWYRQQPGQSLTLIATANQGSEATYESGFVIDKFPISRPNLTFSTLTVSNMSPEDSSIYLCSVETGEDQPQHFGDGTRLSIL.